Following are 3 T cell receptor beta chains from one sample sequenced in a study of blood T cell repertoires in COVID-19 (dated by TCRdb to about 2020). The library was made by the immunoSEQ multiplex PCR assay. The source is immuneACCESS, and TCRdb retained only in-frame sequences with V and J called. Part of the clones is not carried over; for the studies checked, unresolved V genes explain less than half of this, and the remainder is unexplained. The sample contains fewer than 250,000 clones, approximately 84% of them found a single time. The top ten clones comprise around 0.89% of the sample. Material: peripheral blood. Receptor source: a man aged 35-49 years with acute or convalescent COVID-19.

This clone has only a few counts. The CDR3 coding sequence is TGTGCCAGCAGCGCAAGGGACTCGGCTGAAGCTTTCTTT. Translated: CASSARDSAEAFF. The chain links TRBV7-3 to TRBJ1-1; weak D call: TRBD1 (5 bases). Germline V lookup: CDR1 SGHTA, CDR2 FQGTGA. V lost 5 bases to trimming and J lost 6 bases, with 13 bases between them. The CDR3 runs 13 residues.

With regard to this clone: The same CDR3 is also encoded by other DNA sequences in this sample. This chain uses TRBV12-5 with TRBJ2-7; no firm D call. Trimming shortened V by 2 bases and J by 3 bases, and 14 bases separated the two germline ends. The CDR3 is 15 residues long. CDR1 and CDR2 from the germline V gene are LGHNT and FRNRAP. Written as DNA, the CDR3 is TGTGCTAGTGGTTTGTTCACCGGGTCCCACTACGAGCAGTACTTC. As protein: CASGLFTGSHYEQYF.

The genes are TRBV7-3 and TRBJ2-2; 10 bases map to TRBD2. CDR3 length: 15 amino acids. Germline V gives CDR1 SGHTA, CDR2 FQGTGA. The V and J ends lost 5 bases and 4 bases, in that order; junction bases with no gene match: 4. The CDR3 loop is CASSPTSGVTGELFF. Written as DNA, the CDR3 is TGTGCCAGCAGCCCCACTAGCGGGGTCACCGGGGAGCTGTTTTTT.